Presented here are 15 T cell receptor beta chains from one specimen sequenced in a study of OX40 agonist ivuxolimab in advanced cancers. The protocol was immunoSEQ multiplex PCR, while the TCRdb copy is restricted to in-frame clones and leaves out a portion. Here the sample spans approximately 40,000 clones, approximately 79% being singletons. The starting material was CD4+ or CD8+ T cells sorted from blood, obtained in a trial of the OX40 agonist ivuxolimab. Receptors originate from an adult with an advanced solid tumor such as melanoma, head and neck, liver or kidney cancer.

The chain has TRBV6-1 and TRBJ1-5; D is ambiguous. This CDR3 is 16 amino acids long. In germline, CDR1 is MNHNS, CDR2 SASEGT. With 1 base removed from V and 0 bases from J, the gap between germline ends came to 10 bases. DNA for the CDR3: TGTGCCAGCAGTGAAGGACGGTCTAATAGCAATCAGCCCCAGCATTTT. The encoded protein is CASSEGRSNSNQPQHF.

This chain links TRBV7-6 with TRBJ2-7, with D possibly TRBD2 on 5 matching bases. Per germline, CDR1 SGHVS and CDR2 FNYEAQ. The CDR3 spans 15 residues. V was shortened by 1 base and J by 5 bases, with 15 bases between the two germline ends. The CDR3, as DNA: TGTGCCAGCAGCTTAGAACCATCGCCGAGGGACGAGCAGTACTTC. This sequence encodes CASSLEPSPRDEQYF.

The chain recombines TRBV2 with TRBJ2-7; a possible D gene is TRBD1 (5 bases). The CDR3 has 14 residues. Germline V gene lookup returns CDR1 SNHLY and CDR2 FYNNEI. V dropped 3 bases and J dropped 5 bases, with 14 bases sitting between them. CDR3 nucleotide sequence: TGTGCCAGCAGTGATGGCAGGGTGGTCCACGAGCAGTACTTC. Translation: CASSDGRVVHEQYF.

CDR3 coding DNA: TGTGCCAGCAGTTTACGGGATAGCAATCAGCCCCAGCATTTT. Its translation is CASSLRDSNQPQHF. J is TRBJ1-5 and V is TRBV27; D is undetermined. V was shortened by 2 bases and J by 0 bases, with 5 bases between the two germline ends. The germline V gene has CDR1 MNHEY and CDR2 SMNVEV (reference sequence). This CDR3 spans 14 amino acids.

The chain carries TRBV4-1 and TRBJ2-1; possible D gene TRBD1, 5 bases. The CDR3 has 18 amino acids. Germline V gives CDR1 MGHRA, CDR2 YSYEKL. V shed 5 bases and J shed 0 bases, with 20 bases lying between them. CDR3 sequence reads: CASSNRPVSESSYNEQFF. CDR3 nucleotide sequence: TGCGCCAGCAGCAACAGGCCCGTGTCGGAAAGCTCCTACAATGAGCAGTTCTTC.

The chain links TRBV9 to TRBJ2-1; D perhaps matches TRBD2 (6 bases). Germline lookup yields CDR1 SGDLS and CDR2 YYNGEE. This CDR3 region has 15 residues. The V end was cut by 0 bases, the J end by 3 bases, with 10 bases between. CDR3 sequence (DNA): TGTGCCAGCAGCGTAGACGGGAGTTACTACAATGAGCAGTTCTTC. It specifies CASSVDGSYYNEQFF.

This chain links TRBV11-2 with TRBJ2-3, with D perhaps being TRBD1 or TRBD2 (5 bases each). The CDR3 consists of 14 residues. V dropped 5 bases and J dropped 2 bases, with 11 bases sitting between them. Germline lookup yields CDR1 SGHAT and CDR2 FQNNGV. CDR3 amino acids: CASSPGGTTDTQYF. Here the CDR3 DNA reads TGTGCCAGCAGCCCAGGTGGGACCACAGATACGCAGTATTTT.

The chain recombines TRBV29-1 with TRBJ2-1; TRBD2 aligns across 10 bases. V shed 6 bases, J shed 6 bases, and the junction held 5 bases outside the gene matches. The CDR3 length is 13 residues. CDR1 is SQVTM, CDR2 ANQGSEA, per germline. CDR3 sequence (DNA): TGCAGCGTGCTAGCGGGAGCGGGCAATGAGCAGTTCTTC. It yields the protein CSVLAGAGNEQFF.

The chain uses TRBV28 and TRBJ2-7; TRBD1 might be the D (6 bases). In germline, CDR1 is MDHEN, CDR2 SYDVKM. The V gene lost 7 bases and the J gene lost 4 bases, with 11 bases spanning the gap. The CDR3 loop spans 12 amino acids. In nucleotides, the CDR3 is TGTGCCAGCACGGCACAGGGATACGAGCAGTACTTC. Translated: CASTAQGYEQYF.

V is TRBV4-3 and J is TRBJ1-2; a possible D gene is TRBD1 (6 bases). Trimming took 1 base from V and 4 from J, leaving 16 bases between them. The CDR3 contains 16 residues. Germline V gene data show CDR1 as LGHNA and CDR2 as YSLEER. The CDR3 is CASSQGHRAFFYGYTF. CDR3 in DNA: TGCGCCAGCAGCCAAGGTCACAGGGCCTTCTTCTATGGCTACACCTTC.

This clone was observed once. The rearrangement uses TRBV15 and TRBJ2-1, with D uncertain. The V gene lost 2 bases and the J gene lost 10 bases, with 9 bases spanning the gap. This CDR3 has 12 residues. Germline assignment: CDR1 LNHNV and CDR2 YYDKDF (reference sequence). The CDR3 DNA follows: TGTGCCACCAGCAGACGATGGCGGGAGCAGTTCTTC. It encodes CATSRRWREQFF.

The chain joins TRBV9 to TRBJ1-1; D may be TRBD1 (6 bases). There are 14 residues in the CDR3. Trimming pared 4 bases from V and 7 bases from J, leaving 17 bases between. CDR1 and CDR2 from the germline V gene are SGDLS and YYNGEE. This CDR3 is CASSPPTGPDEAFF. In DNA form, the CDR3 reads TGTGCCAGCAGCCCACCGACAGGACCTGATGAAGCTTTCTTT.

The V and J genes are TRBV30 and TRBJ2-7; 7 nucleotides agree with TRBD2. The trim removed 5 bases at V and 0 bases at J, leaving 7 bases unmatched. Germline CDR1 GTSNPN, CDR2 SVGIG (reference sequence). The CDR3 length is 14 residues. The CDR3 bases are TGTGCCTGGGGGCTTGGCGGGAGCTCCTACGAGCAGTACTTC. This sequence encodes CAWGLGGSSYEQYF.

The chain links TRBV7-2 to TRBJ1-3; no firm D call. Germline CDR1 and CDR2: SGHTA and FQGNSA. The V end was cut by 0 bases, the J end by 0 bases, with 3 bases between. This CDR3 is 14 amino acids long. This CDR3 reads CASSLAGSGNTIYF. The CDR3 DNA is TGTGCCAGCAGCTTAGCCGGCTCTGGAAACACCATATATTTT.

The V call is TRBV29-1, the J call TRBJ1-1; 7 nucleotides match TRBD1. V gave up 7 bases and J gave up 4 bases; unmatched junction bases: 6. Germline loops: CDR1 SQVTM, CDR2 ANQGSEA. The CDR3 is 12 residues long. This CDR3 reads CSGNRGRTEAFF. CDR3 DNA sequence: TGCAGCGGTAATAGGGGGCGCACTGAAGCTTTCTTT.